What follows are 24 T cell receptor beta chains derived from one specimen sequenced in a study of blood T cell repertoires in COVID-19. TCRdb's table, derived via immunoSEQ multiplex PCR, lists solely in-frame clones and lacks some. The repertoire has about 150,000 clones, roughly nine tenths of them found once; the top ten carry over 12%. Material: peripheral blood. These receptors came from a middle-aged woman with acute or convalescent COVID-19.

This rearrangement joins TRBV5-6 to TRBJ2-1; D unclear. The V gene lost 4 bases and the J gene lost 10 bases, with 9 bases spanning the gap. The CDR3 runs to 11 residues. Germline values: CDR1 SGHDT, CDR2 YYEEEE. The CDR3 DNA reads TGTGCCAGCAGCGATACTTGGGAGCAGTTCTTC. The encoded protein is CASSDTWEQFF. The complete variable domain, with remaining parts taken from reference TRBV5-6 and TRBJ2-1, reads DAGVTQSPTHLIKTRGQQVTLRCSPKSGHDTVSWYQQALGQGPQFIFQYYEEEERQRGNFPDRFSGHQFPNYSSELNVNALLLGDSALYLCASSDTWEQFFGPGTRLTVL.

The chain links TRBV20-1 to TRBJ1-6, with 7 nucleotides matching TRBD1. V was clipped by 3 bases and J by 4 bases; unmatched bases: 6. Germline V gives CDR1 DFQATT, CDR2 SNEGSKA (reference sequence). CDR3 length: 15 residues. DNA of the CDR3: TGCAGTGCTAGTTCAGGGGGAGTTTATAATTCACCCCTCCACTTT. Translation gives CSASSGGVYNSPLHF.

The chain employs TRBV29-1 and TRBJ2-7; 9 bases map to TRBD1. Germline V CDR1 and CDR2: SQVTM, ANQGSEA. The CDR3 contains 15 residues. V lost 3 bases and J lost 5; bases outside the gene matches: 11. The CDR3 here is CSVEVWGQGGDEQYF. The CDR3 coding sequence is TGCAGCGTTGAGGTTTGGGGACAGGGCGGCGACGAGCAGTACTTC.

CDR3 protein: CAISESGQINTGELFF. The CDR3 coding sequence is TGTGCCATCAGTGAGTCGGGACAGATAAACACCGGGGAGCTGTTTTTT. The V gene is TRBV10-3, the J gene TRBJ2-2; TRBD1 matches at 7 bases. The V gene's germline CDR1 is ENHRY and CDR2 SYGVKD. This CDR3 spans 16 amino acids. V dropped 0 bases and J dropped 2; count of bases not matched to a gene: 3.

This clone was observed once. This chain joins TRBV7-3 and TRBJ2-5; no clear D. This CDR3 has 16 amino acids. The ends were cut back, 4 bases at V and 1 base at J, with 16 bases in the middle. Germline loops: CDR1 SGHTA, CDR2 FQGTGA. CDR3 sequence (DNA): TGTGCCAGCAGCTCCCGCCCCACCCTAGGCCAAGAGACCCAGTACTTC. This encodes CASSSRPTLGQETQYF.

This chain uses TRBV7-9 with TRBJ2-1, with 7 bases fitting TRBD2. V lost 3 bases, J lost 6 bases, and 8 bases stayed unmatched. CDR1 and CDR2 from the germline V gene are SEHNR and FQNEAQ (reference sequence). The CDR3 has 15 residues. As DNA, the CDR3 is TGTGCCAGCAGCTTCACGGGGAGGGCCCCCAATGAGCAGTTCTTC. It encodes CASSFTGRAPNEQFF.

This chain uses TRBV14 with TRBJ2-3; the match to TRBD2 covers 8 bases. The trim removed 1 base at V and 5 bases at J, leaving 5 bases unmatched. Germline V gene lookup returns CDR1 SGHDN and CDR2 FVKESK. This CDR3 contains 15 residues. The CDR3 region has the DNA TGTGCCAGCAGCCAAGCAGGACTAGCTAGAGATACGCAGTATTTT. Amino acids: CASSQAGLARDTQYF.

The rearrangement uses TRBV2 and TRBJ1-1; 7 bases agree with TRBD1. This CDR3 contains 14 residues. Germline trimming cut 4 bases from V and 5 bases from J; bases unmatched to any gene: 7. Germline CDR1 SNHLY, CDR2 FYNNEI. The CDR3 DNA follows: TGTGCCAGCAGTGGAAAGGGGGCAGGAACTGAAGCTTTCTTT. Protein sequence: CASSGKGAGTEAFF.

CDR3 nucleotide sequence: TGTGCCAGCAGCTTAGGGGGACAGGGGGCAAATAATGAAAAACTGTTTTTT. This translates into CASSLGGQGANNEKLFF. The V gene is TRBV7-9, the J gene TRBJ1-4; 12 bases fit TRBD1. Per germline, CDR1 SEHNR and CDR2 FQNEAQ (reference sequence). This CDR3 contains 17 residues. J lost 4 bases, V lost 1 base, and 4 bases had no gene match.

The rearrangement links TRBV3-1 (or the pseudogene TRBV3-2) to TRBJ2-7; 7 nucleotides match TRBD1. V shed 0 bases, J shed 7 bases, and the junction held 12 bases outside the gene matches. CDR1 and CDR2 from the germline V gene are LGHDT and YNNKEL (reference sequence). The CDR3 extends over 16 amino acids. In nucleotides, the CDR3 is TGTGCCAGCAGCCAAGATTGGCCCTTACAGGGGCGGGAGCAGTACTTC. Its translation is CASSQDWPLQGREQYF.

The V gene is TRBV12-3 or TRBV12-4, the J gene TRBJ2-1, with 10 bases aligning to TRBD2. The length of the CDR3 is 13 residues. J lost 10 bases, V lost 8 bases, and 8 bases had no gene match. The CDR3 sequence is CASSASGSREQFF. The CDR3 region has the DNA TGTGCCAGCTCGGCTAGCGGGAGTAGGGAGCAGTTCTTC.

The chain recombines TRBV10-3 with TRBJ1-5, with 8 positions matching TRBD1. V trimming: 5 bases; J trimming: 3 bases; junction bases outside the gene matches: 3. CDR1 ENHRY and CDR2 SYGVKD come from the germline V gene. The CDR3 covers 14 residues. The CDR3 loop reads CAISSTGDNQPQHF. CDR3 sequence (DNA): TGTGCCATCAGTTCGACAGGGGACAATCAGCCCCAGCATTTT.

The chain uses TRBV11-3 and TRBJ2-1; 15 positions match TRBD2. Germline assignment: CDR1 SGHNT and CDR2 YENEEA. The CDR3 length is 19 residues. The V and J ends lost 4 bases and 0 bases, in that order; junction bases with no gene match: 7. The CDR3 protein is CASSWGLAGGLLSYNEQFF. CDR3 in DNA: TGTGCCAGCAGCTGGGGACTAGCGGGAGGCCTACTCTCCTACAATGAGCAGTTCTTC.

V usage is TRBV30 and J usage is TRBJ2-1; 13 nucleotides align to TRBD2. The CDR3 is 14 residues long. The germline gives CDR1 GTSNPN, CDR2 SVGIG (reference sequence). The CDR3 loop reads CKGLVLAGGHEQFF. In DNA form, the CDR3 reads TGTAAGGGGTTGGTACTAGCGGGAGGGCATGAGCAGTTCTTC.

The rearrangement joins TRBV24-1 to TRBJ2-3; 10 nucleotides agree with TRBD1. In germline, CDR1 is KGHDR, CDR2 SFDVKD. The CDR3 spans 18 residues. V trimming: 3 bases; J trimming: 2 bases; junction bases outside the gene matches: 10. CDR3 in amino acids: CATSDALTGGAFTDTQYF. CDR3 coding DNA: TGTGCCACCAGTGATGCACTGACAGGGGGCGCTTTCACAGATACGCAGTATTTT.

The chain joins TRBV5-1 to TRBJ2-1; TRBD1 is a possible D gene (5 bases). V lost 4 bases and J lost 5, with 13 bases in between. The V gene's germline CDR1 is SGHRS and CDR2 YFSETQ. The CDR3 sequence is 14 residues long. The chain's CDR3 is CASSAGYAHNEQFF. The CDR3 nucleotides are TGCGCCAGCAGCGCAGGGTATGCCCACAATGAGCAGTTCTTC.

A single count supports this clone. J is TRBJ2-3 and V is TRBV7-8; 10 bases agree with TRBD2. This CDR3 is built from 15 residues. CDR1 and CDR2 (germline): SGHVS, FQNEAQ. V shed 5 bases, J shed 3 bases, and the junction held 5 bases outside the gene matches. In DNA, the CDR3 is TGTGCCAGCAGCCAATCTAGCGGGAGAACAGATACGCAGTATTTT. Amino acids: CASSQSSGRTDTQYF.

The rearrangement uses TRBV27 and TRBJ1-4; 11 nucleotides agree with TRBD1. The CDR3 sequence is 14 residues long. Germline V CDR1 and CDR2: MNHEY, SMNVEV (reference sequence). The V segment lost 5 bases and the J segment 6 bases; nucleotides outside the gene matches: 2. In DNA, the CDR3 is TGTGCCAGCAGTCCGGACAGGGGGCATGAAAAACTGTTTTTT. Translating gives CASSPDRGHEKLFF. Based on the CDR3 plus reference TRBV27 and TRBJ1-4, the full variable domain is EAQVTQNPRYLITVTGKKLTVTCSQNMNHEYMSWYRQDPGLGLRQIYYSMNVEVTDKGDVPEGYKVSRKEKRNFPLILESPSPNQTSLYFCASSPDRGHEKLFFGSGTQLSVL.

About this clone itself: Other DNA sequences in the same sample also yield this CDR3. The chain combines TRBV18 with TRBJ1-3; D is ambiguous. The V end was cut by 3 bases, the J end by 0 bases, with 6 bases between. Germline values: CDR1 KGHSH, CDR2 LQKENI. The CDR3 is 14 amino acids. Here the CDR3 DNA reads TGTGCCAGCTCACCCCCCCTCTCTGGAAACACCATATATTTT. Translated, it gives CASSPPLSGNTIYF.

The chain has TRBV25-1 and TRBJ1-5; the D gene is possibly TRBD1 (5 bases). CDR1 is MGHDK and CDR2 is SYGVNS in the germline V gene. V was pared by 10 bases and J by 6 bases, with 19 bases between. This CDR3 is built from 14 residues. This chain's CDR3 is CAKGGHPASQPQHF. The CDR3 coding sequence is TGTGCCAAGGGCGGACACCCCGCGAGTCAGCCCCAGCATTTT.

The chain uses TRBV5-4 and TRBJ2-1, with D maybe TRBD1 (6 bases). V shed 1 base and J shed 7 bases, with 18 bases lying between them. CDR1 is SGHNT and CDR2 is YYREEE in the germline V gene (reference sequence). CDR3 size: 16 residues. CDR3 nucleotides: TGTGCCAGCAGCTTGCGCAGGCTCGGCAGGGGAAATGAGCAGTTCTTC. Protein sequence: CASSLRRLGRGNEQFF.

This rearrangement joins TRBV5-4 to TRBJ2-1; 7 bases align to TRBD2. The CDR3 sequence is 16 residues long. J was trimmed by 1 base and V by 3 bases; bases with no gene match: 7. CDR1 and CDR2 from the germline V gene are SGHNT and YYREEE (reference sequence). The CDR3 spells CASSSQSAGSYNEQFF. The CDR3 DNA follows: TGTGCCAGCAGCTCCCAATCAGCGGGATCCTACAATGAGCAGTTCTTC.

The chain recombines TRBV27 with TRBJ2-1, with a weak D call TRBD2 (5 bases). CDR1 is MNHEY and CDR2 is SMNVEV in the germline V gene (reference sequence). Trimming cost V 3 bases and J 6 bases, with 15 bases left between them. The CDR3 runs to 15 residues. The CDR3, as DNA: TGTGCCAGCAGTTTGACGAGGGTCATAGGCAATGAGCAGTTCTTC. It codes for CASSLTRVIGNEQFF.

V gene TRBV5-1 combines with J gene TRBJ1-5, with D possibly matching TRBD1 (6 bases). The germline CDR1 and CDR2 sequences are SGHRS and YFSETQ. The CDR3 is made up of 15 amino acids. V was shortened by 4 bases and J by 4 bases, with 15 bases between the two germline ends. CDR3 in DNA: TGCGCCAGCAGCACGGGACAAGGGCATAATCAGCCCCAGCATTTT. Translating it yields CASSTGQGHNQPQHF.